This T cell receptor beta chain was obtained from a study of cytomegalovirus exposure and HLA in healthy donors. In regard to this clone: Its antigen remains unidentified. At one end, the junction sequence differs from germline, possibly due to a read error.

PCR amplification relied on 60 Vbeta primers (plus 13 Jbeta primers). Data came from immunoSEQ multiplex PCR; TCRdb stores just in-frame clones and leaves some out. The sample lists some 170,000 clones, about 75% occurring once. Study-level findings and limits: Near-uniform donor sequencing depth was presumed by presence/absence analyses. Within an earlier analysis, most TCR beta V segments proved productive either about 90% or about 30% of the time. Later analysis found that TCR beta chains associated with HLA were more clonally expanded than other, equally common chains.

The specimen sequenced was PBMCs. This TCR was sampled from a man aged 40-55 years in good health and CMV-seropositive.

The CDR3 loop is CASSFGFTSGANGLTF. In DNA form, the CDR3 reads TGTGCCAGCAGCTTCGGGTTTACCTCTGGGGCCAACGGCCTGACTTTC. The V call is TRBV11-3, the J call TRBJ2-6; the D gene is possibly TRBD1 (5 bases). The CDR3 is 16 residues long. Germline V gene sequence: CDR1 SGHNT, CDR2 YENEEA.